A selection of T cell receptor beta chains follows, all from one sample in a study of blood T cell repertoires in COVID-19. The data were produced by immunoSEQ multiplex PCR, yet TCRdb's version contains in-frame clones alone and is incomplete. There are tens of thousands of clones in the sample; about 83% occur only once, and around 5% lies in the top ten. The sequencing input was peripheral blood. The receptors here all came from a man aged 50 or older with active COVID-19. The CDR3 runs from the conserved cysteine through the conserved F or W. Fields, in order: V gene, D gene, clone size, J gene, CDR3 DNA, CDR3 protein. The D gene is left open where the match is weak. Some rows mark clone size as missing; the rest say once, few, many or name a class of expanded clone.

>TRBV19|TRBD1|few|TRBJ1-6
TGTGCCAGTAGTACCCACTCGGACAGGTGGGATTCACCCCTCCACTTT
CASSTHSDRWDSPLHF
>TRBV19|TRBD1|-|TRBJ2-7
TGTGCCAGTAGTATAGACACGGACAGGCGGCGAGACGAGCAGTACTTC
CASSIDTDRRRDEQYF
>TRBV29-1|TRBD1|once|TRBJ1-2
TGCAGCGGAGACAGGGGCGCGGGCTATGGCTACACCTTC
CSGDRGAGYGYTF
>TRBV5-1|-|-|TRBJ2-7
TGCGCCAGCAGCGAAAAGCTCTCCTACGAGCAGTACTTC
CASSEKLSYEQYF
>TRBV27|TRBD2|-|TRBJ2-7
TGTGCCAGCAGTTCGGGGACTAGCTCCTACGAGCAGTACTTC
CASSSGTSSYEQYF
>TRBV7-9|-|once|TRBJ2-7
TGTGCCAGCAGCTGGGAAAGAGGGTCGTCCCCGAGCTACGAGCAGTACTTC
CASSWERGSSPSYEQYF
>TRBV5-1|-|-|TRBJ2-3
TGCGCCAGCAGCTTGCGGGTCAGAAACACAGATACGCAGTATTTT
CASSLRVRNTDTQYF
>TRBV27|-|once|TRBJ2-5
TGTGCCAGCAGTCCCCGTGGAGGGTATATACAAGAGACCCAGTACTTC
CASSPRGGYIQETQYF
>TRBV5-1|-|-|TRBJ2-1
TGCGCCAGCAGCTTGGAACAGAACCCCTTCAATGAGCAGTTCTTC
CASSLEQNPFNEQFF
>TRBV9|TRBD2|-|TRBJ2-5
TGTGCCAGCAGCGTTGGGCTAGCGGGGGGTGAGACCCAGTACTTC
CASSVGLAGGETQYF
>TRBV19|-|-|TRBJ2-3
TGTGCCAGTAGTACGCTTCCTAGCGGCACAGATACGCAGTATTTT
CASSTLPSGTDTQYF
>TRBV10-3|TRBD2|-|TRBJ2-5
TGTGCCATCAGTGACACTAGCGGGGGGCAAGAGACCCAGTACTTC
CAISDTSGGQETQYF
>TRBV6-5|TRBD2|-|TRBJ2-2
TGTGCCAGCAGTCGCAGCGGGGTCACCGGGGAGCTGTTTTTT
CASSRSGVTGELFF
>TRBV5-4|-|-|TRBJ1-6
TGTGCCAGCAGCTTGAACCCTCCGACAGACGCAGCAATTCCCCTCCACTTT
CASSLNPPTDAAIPLHF
>TRBV7-3|TRBD2|-|TRBJ2-2
TGTGCCAGCAGCTTAACAGCGGGATCGGGCACCGGGGAGCTGTTTTTT
CASSLTAGSGTGELFF
>TRBV9|-|-|TRBJ2-1
TGTGCCAGCAGCGTAGCCGGGACTTCTGAGCAGTTCTTC
CASSVAGTSEQFF
>TRBV6-2/TRBV6-3|-|few|TRBJ2-7
TGTGCCAGCAGTCAAGGGCCCCCTTACAGGAACCTCTCCTACGAGCAGTACTTC
CASSQGPPYRNLSYEQYF
>TRBV19|-|-|TRBJ1-1
TGTGCCACCTGGCCCCAGGGTAGGGAAGCTTTCTTT
CATWPQGREAFF
>TRBV7-2|-|-|TRBJ2-7
TGTGCCAGCAGCTTAGCCGGGATAGGCTACGAGCAGTACTTC
CASSLAGIGYEQYF
>TRBV11-2|-|-|TRBJ2-7
TGTGCCAGCAGCTTAGACCCAGGGGACTACGAGCAGTACTTC
CASSLDPGDYEQYF
>TRBV7-3|-|-|TRBJ2-2
TGTGCCAGCAGCTTAATCTTAAACACCGGGGAGCTGTTTTTT
CASSLILNTGELFF
>TRBV7-8|-|-|TRBJ1-3
TGTGCCAGCAGCCTCGACAGGTTCGTTGGAAACACCATATATTTT
CASSLDRFVGNTIYF
>TRBV13|-|-|TRBJ2-7
TGTGCCAGCAGCCGCCCGTGGAGCGGAACAGCCTACGAGCAGTACTTC
CASSRPWSGTAYEQYF
>TRBV28|-|-|TRBJ1-5
TGTGCCACCCTTGATATTAACATTTGGAATCAGCCCCAGCATTTT
CATLDINIWNQPQHF
>TRBV28|TRBD1|-|TRBJ2-5
TGTGCCAGCAGTTCCCCCCACGACAGGGGGGCCCAGTACTTC
CASSSPHDRGAQYF
>TRBV24-1|TRBD2|-|TRBJ2-7
TGTGCCACCAGTGGGCTAGCGGGACTAATTCTTCACTCCTACGAGCAGTACTTC
CATSGLAGLILHSYEQYF
>TRBV6-6|-|few|TRBJ2-7
TGTGCCAGCAGTTACGGGCCCTACGAGCAGTACTTC
CASSYGPYEQYF
>TRBV3-1/TRBV3-2|-|-|TRBJ2-5
TGTGCCAGCAGCCACCAGACTAGGCATGAGACCCAGTACTTC
CASSHQTRHETQYF
>TRBV7-2|TRBD1|-|TRBJ1-4
TGTGCCAGCAGCTTATATGGACAGGGTCGGGAAAATGAAAAACTGTTTTTT
CASSLYGQGRENEKLFF
>TRBV3-1/TRBV3-2|TRBD2|-|TRBJ2-7
TGTGCCAGCAGCTTGACTAGCGGGGGAAGCGAGCAGTACTTC
CASSLTSGGSEQYF
>TRBV27|-|-|TRBJ1-1
TGTGCCAGCAGTTTATGGGGCAAAAACACTGAAGCTTTCTTT
CASSLWGKNTEAFF
>TRBV27|TRBD1|-|TRBJ2-1
TGTGCCAGCAGTTTGCCCGGGACAGGGGCTAGGAATGAGCAGTTCTTC
CASSLPGTGARNEQFF
>TRBV2|TRBD2|-|TRBJ2-5
TGTGCCAGCAGTGGGAAGGGGACTAGCGGCCAAGAGACCCAGTACTTC
CASSGKGTSGQETQYF
>TRBV7-8|-|-|TRBJ1-2
TGTGCCAGCAGCTCTAACAGAGCTAACTATGGCTACACCTTC
CASSSNRANYGYTF
>TRBV5-1|-|-|TRBJ2-3
TGCGCCAGCAGGGTTAGCGGAGATACGCAGTATTTT
CASRVSGDTQYF
>TRBV28|TRBD1|-|TRBJ2-7
TGTGCCAGCAGTCTTCCGGGACAGGTAAATTACGAGCAGTACTTC
CASSLPGQVNYEQYF
>TRBV6-2/TRBV6-3|-|-|TRBJ1-1
TGTGCCAGCAGTTCTTTGGAGGGAGGGACTGAAGCTTTCTTT
CASSSLEGGTEAFF
>TRBV4-2|-|-|TRBJ2-5
TGTGCCAGCAGCCAAGATAGTCGAGGGGAGACCCAGTACTTC
CASSQDSRGETQYF
>TRBV28|TRBD2|-|TRBJ2-7
TGTGCCAGCACCACCGGGACTAGCGGGATTCAGTACTTC
CASTTGTSGIQYF
>TRBV7-2|TRBD1|-|TRBJ2-5
TGTGCCAGCAGCTTAGGCGGGTCAGGGGGCATCGGGGGCCGATGGACCCAGTACTTC
CASSLGGSGGIGGRWTQYF
>TRBV4-1|-|-|TRBJ1-1
TGCGCCAGCAGCCTTCCACAGGGCGGAAAGATGAACACTGAAGCTTTCTTT
CASSLPQGGKMNTEAFF
>TRBV12-3/TRBV12-4|TRBD2|-|TRBJ2-5
TGTGCCAGCGGACTAGCGGGGGGAGAGACCCAGTACTTC
CASGLAGGETQYF
>TRBV7-2|-|-|TRBJ1-2
TGTGCCAGCAGCACGCAGGGGAATGGCTACACCTTC
CASSTQGNGYTF
>TRBV27|TRBD1|once|TRBJ1-4
TGTGCCAGCAGGGACAGGGCATACGGGGAAAAACTGTTTTTT
CASRDRAYGEKLFF
>TRBV7-7|TRBD2|-|TRBJ2-3
TGTGCCAGCAGCCTTAGTGTACTAGCGGGATCAGATACGCAGTATTTT
CASSLSVLAGSDTQYF
>TRBV6-5|-|medium-sized|TRBJ1-4
TGTGCCAGCAGTTACGGGCTTGAAGGAGAAAAACTGTTTTTT
CASSYGLEGEKLFF
>TRBV5-1|-|-|TRBJ2-5
TGCGCCAGCAGCACGGCGTGGGGGGGCGAGACCCAGTACTTC
CASSTAWGGETQYF
>TRBV7-2|-|once|TRBJ2-3
TGTGCCAGCAGCCCAGGTAGAGATACGCAGTATTTT
CASSPGRDTQYF
>TRBV7-9|TRBD2|-|TRBJ2-3
TGTGCCAGCAGCTTATCCCCCTTGGGACTAGGGCGGACAGATACGCAGTATTTT
CASSLSPLGLGRTDTQYF
>TRBV29-1|TRBD2|-|TRBJ2-7
TGCAGCGTTGAAGGGCTAGCGGGGGCCCCGAGCTCCTACGAGCAGTACTTC
CSVEGLAGAPSSYEQYF
>TRBV5-1|-|-|TRBJ2-1
TGCGCCAGCAGCTCCCCAGCCACCCCCGAGGGTGAGCAGTTCTTC
CASSSPATPEGEQFF
>TRBV9|-|-|TRBJ2-3
TGTGCCAGCAGCGTAGATTCTACCAGCACAGATACGCAGTATTTT
CASSVDSTSTDTQYF
>TRBV28|TRBD1|-|TRBJ2-2
TGTGCCAGCAGATCCACAGGGGCCGAGGCCGGGGAGCTGTTTTTT
CASRSTGAEAGELFF
>TRBV10-3|-|-|TRBJ1-4
TGTGCCAGCCGGGACAATCGACCAAAACTGTTTTTT
CASRDNRPKLFF
>TRBV10-1|-|few|TRBJ2-7
TGCGCCAGCAGTGAGTCGACTCGGTCCCACGAGCAGTACTTC
CASSESTRSHEQYF
>TRBV6-1|-|-|TRBJ2-1
TGTGCCAGCAGTGAAGCGGCGGGATTGATGGGTGCGGGTCGCAAGCAGTTCTTC
CASSEAAGLMGAGRKQFF
>TRBV9|TRBD2|-|TRBJ2-1
TGTGCCAGCAGCCCTACGGGGGGGGCTAGCTCCTACAATGAGCAGTTCTTC
CASSPTGGASSYNEQFF
>TRBV28|TRBD1|once|TRBJ2-3
TGTGCCAGCAGTACTTGGACAGGGGGATACACAGATACGCAGTATTTT
CASSTWTGGYTDTQYF
>TRBV20-1|-|-|TRBJ2-7
TGCAGTGCCGAAAGACAGAGCGAGCAGTACTTC
CSAERQSEQYF